Following are 16 T cell receptor beta chains from one sample sequenced in a study of Tregs in tolerant kidney transplant recipients (dated by TCRdb to between 2017 and 2020). Library construction relied on the immunoSEQ multiplex PCR assay. As stored in TCRdb, this immuneACCESS dataset retains in-frame rearrangements with V and J assigned. A fraction of the clones does not appear; measured against another copy, unresolved V genes explain less than half of the discrepancy, and the remainder lacks a known reason. This sample has around 75,000 clones in its table, and approximately 91% of those were observed once. 0.35% to 0.5% of the sample comes from the top ten. What the time point label conveys for this sample: blood sample drawn before combined kidney and bone marrow transplant. Sequenced material: CD4+ T cells from blood, taken before the transplant. The receptors derive from a human donor who received a combined kidney and bone marrow transplant.

This chain joins TRBV30 and TRBJ2-7, with D perhaps matching TRBD1 (5 bases). The V and J ends lost 2 bases and 3 bases respectively, with 17 bases between them. In germline, CDR1 is GTSNPN, CDR2 SVGIG (reference sequence). The CDR3 is 15 amino acids. CDR3 sequence: CAWSLDPVTDYEQYF. CDR3 DNA sequence: TGTGCCTGGAGTCTGGACCCGGTGACAGACTACGAGCAGTACTTC.

V gene TRBV27 combines with J gene TRBJ2-7; D may be TRBD2 (6 bases). V was cut by 5 bases and J by 6 bases, with 20 bases left in between. Germline V gives CDR1 MNHEY, CDR2 SMNVEV (reference sequence). CDR3 length equals 15 residues. CDR3 protein: CASSAYPGLSSEQYF. The CDR3, as DNA: TGTGCCAGCAGTGCCTATCCGGGACTCAGTTCCGAGCAGTACTTC.

The rearrangement links TRBV6-6 to TRBJ1-3; D gene unclear. Germline CDR1 MNHNY, CDR2 SVGAGI (reference sequence). This CDR3 has 16 residues. Trimming left V 0 bases short and J 0 bases short, with 9 bases between. The CDR3 here is CASSYSRVDSGNTIYF. Here the CDR3 DNA reads TGTGCCAGCAGTTACTCGAGGGTTGACTCTGGAAACACCATATATTTT.

CDR3 in amino acids: CASSSPGQGLNEQYF. The CDR3, as DNA: TGTGCCAGCAGTTCACCGGGACAGGGGCTAAACGAGCAGTACTTC. This chain links TRBV7-9 with TRBJ2-7; 10 bases line up with TRBD1. Germline V gene data show CDR1 as SEHNR and CDR2 as FQNEAQ (reference sequence). The CDR3 covers 15 residues. J was trimmed by 5 bases and V by 6 bases; bases with no gene match: 10.

The CDR3 is CASTQSGTSITYEQYF. DNA of the CDR3: TGCGCCAGCACCCAATCCGGGACTAGCATCACCTACGAGCAGTACTTC. The chain combines TRBV5-1 with TRBJ2-7; 9 nucleotides align to TRBD2. The CDR3 contains 16 residues. The germline V gene encodes CDR1 SGHRS and CDR2 YFSETQ. V was clipped by 6 bases and J by 2 bases; unmatched bases: 12.

The V call is TRBV28, the J call TRBJ2-7, with TRBD1 identical over 10 bases. The length of the CDR3 is 15 residues. V trimming: 5 bases; J trimming: 7 bases; junction bases outside the gene matches: 11. The V gene's germline CDR1 is MDHEN and CDR2 SYDVKM. The CDR3 region is CASSPPTGGDLEQYF. The CDR3 DNA sequence: TGTGCCAGCAGTCCACCGACAGGGGGCGACTTGGAGCAGTACTTC.

The chain is built from TRBV5-8 and TRBJ2-3, with TRBD2 matching over 7 bases. The CDR3 length is 16 residues. Germline lookup yields CDR1 SGHTS and CDR2 YDEGEE. Trimming took 1 base from V and 0 from J; bases not matched to a gene: 5. The CDR3, as DNA: TGTGCCAGCAGCTTGTGGGGAGGGAGAAGCACAGATACGCAGTATTTT. This codes for CASSLWGGRSTDTQYF.

The V gene is TRBV4-2, the J gene TRBJ2-3; TRBD1 aligns across 7 bases. Per germline, CDR1 LGHNA and CDR2 YNFKEQ. V dropped 1 base and J dropped 1; count of bases not matched to a gene: 5. The CDR3 contains 16 residues. This CDR3 is CASSQGGTVRTDTQYF. CDR3 DNA sequence: TGTGCCAGCAGCCAAGGGGGGACAGTTCGCACAGATACGCAGTATTTT.

The chain couples TRBV5-4 to TRBJ2-6; tentatively, D is TRBD2 (6 bases). Germline-derived CDR1 and CDR2 are SGHNT and YYREEE (reference sequence). The CDR3 runs 16 residues. Trimming stripped 4 bases from V and 0 bases from J, with 11 bases between. The CDR3 loop is CASSQGLFSGANVLTF. CDR3 coding DNA: TGTGCCAGCAGCCAGGGACTTTTCTCTGGGGCCAACGTCCTGACTTTC.

This rearrangement joins TRBV4-1 to TRBJ2-5, with TRBD2 as a possible D gene (5 bases). The CDR3 consists of 16 residues. Germline-derived CDR1 and CDR2 are MGHRA and YSYEKL. Trimming cost V 1 base and J 2 bases, with 14 bases left between them. In DNA form, the CDR3 reads TGCGCCAGCAGCCAAGTGGGCCCTAGCCATCAAGAGACCCAGTACTTC. Protein: CASSQVGPSHQETQYF.

This clone was picked up one time. The chain uses TRBV6-5 and TRBJ1-5; D is possibly TRBD1 (5 bases). V lost 6 bases and J lost 5, with 14 bases in between. Germline CDR1 MNHEY, CDR2 SVGAGI. The CDR3 spans 14 residues. The CDR3 DNA reads as TGTGCCAGCAGCCCCGGGCAGGGCTATCAGCCCCAGCATTTT. It yields the protein CASSPGQGYQPQHF.

The J gene is TRBJ1-1, the V gene TRBV6-1; tentatively, D is TRBD1 (6 bases). This CDR3 is built from 14 residues. The ends were cut back, 6 bases at V and 0 bases at J, with 11 bases in the middle. Germline V gene lookup returns CDR1 MNHNS and CDR2 SASEGT. The CDR3, as DNA: TGTGCCAGCAGCAACAGGGATCTGAACACTGAAGCTTTCTTT. Its protein product is CASSNRDLNTEAFF.

The chain uses TRBV6-1 and TRBJ1-5, with D hard to call. Germline V gene data show CDR1 as MNHNS and CDR2 as SASEGT. This CDR3 is 14 amino acids long. Trimming shortened V by 0 bases and J by 5 bases, and 8 bases separated the two germline ends. CDR3 DNA: TGTGCCAGCAGTGAAGCGGCTTTACATCAGCCCCAGCATTTT. Its protein is CASSEAALHQPQHF.

This rearrangement joins TRBV6-6 to TRBJ1-2; D is undetermined. V lost 4 bases and J lost 7, with 16 bases in between. CDR1 and CDR2 from the germline V gene are MNHNY and SVGAGI (reference sequence). The CDR3 runs to 14 residues. The CDR3 bases are TGTGCCAGCAGTTCTCCCGATGAGTTGTCTGGCTACACCTTC. Amino acid sequence: CASSSPDELSGYTF.

This chain links TRBV9 with TRBJ2-3; weak D call: TRBD2 (7 bases). The CDR3 contains 18 residues. Between the trimmed V and J ends, which lost 4 bases and 6 bases, there was a span of 27 bases. Germline V lookup: CDR1 SGDLS, CDR2 YYNGEE. For the CDR3, the DNA is TGTGCCAGCAGCCCCGGGGGCGGGAGTTCTAAGTTCATGGATACGCAGTATTTT. Its protein product is CASSPGGGSSKFMDTQYF.

The chain recombines TRBV28 with TRBJ2-1; no clear D. Between the trimmed V and J ends, which lost 2 bases and 0 bases, there was a span of 8 bases. CDR1 and CDR2 (germline): MDHEN, SYDVKM. The CDR3 length is 15 residues. The CDR3 bases are TGTGCCAGCAGTTTACGCCCGAGCTCCTACAATGAGCAGTTCTTC. Amino acids: CASSLRPSSYNEQFF.